The rows below give T cell receptor beta chains drawn from one sample of a study of blood T cells in healthy people across ages. In TCRdb, the 5' RACE reads were re-called with MiXCR into one record per CDR3 protein. Found here are about 1.4 million distinct CDR3 sequences, 59% of them singletons; the top ten hold over 5.5%. The material sequenced was blood. The receptors stem from a man aged 18 to 29 in good health. Each CDR3 is given with its conserved first and last residue. A D gene is named only where the DNA matches it firmly. A clone size is listed for some rows: how often the clone was seen (once, few, many), or a class if it is expanded.

TRBD1	TRBJ2-1	TRBV4-2	-	TGTGCCAGCAGCCAAGTGACAGGGGGCTCCTACAATGAGCAGTTCTTC	CASSQVTGGSYNEQFF
TRBD1	TRBJ2-7	TRBV10-3	-	TGTGCCATCAGAGGACAGGGAATCTACGAGCAGTACTTC	CAIRGQGIYEQYF
TRBD1	TRBJ2-1	TRBV5-1	few	TGCGCCAGCAGCGAATTCGGGACAGGTATCTACAATGAGCAGTTCTTC	CASSEFGTGIYNEQFF
-	TRBJ2-7	TRBV4-2	-	TGTGCCAGCAGCCGGATTTTTAGTGGGGGCGAGGAGCAGTACTTC	CASSRIFSGGEEQYF
-	TRBJ2-1	TRBV14	-	TGTGCCAGCAGCCAAGATTGGAAAGGGGGAGGGTTTTTCCATGAGCAGTTCTTC	CASSQDWKGGGFFHEQFF
TRBD1	TRBJ1-2	TRBV29-1	-	TGCAGCGTTAGTCCGGGACAGGGATTTGAGGGCTACACCTTC	CSVSPGQGFEGYTF
-	TRBJ1-1	TRBV9	once	TGTGCCAGCAGCGTAGGGCAGGGGCTGGGTCAGGCTTTCTTT	CASSVGQGLGQAFF
-	TRBJ2-1	TRBV20-1	-	TGCAGTGCGAAACAGGGCTCCTACAATGAGCAGTTCTTC	CSAKQGSYNEQFF
-	TRBJ2-2	TRBV29-1	-	TGCAGCGTTGTCAGGGGAACGTACGGGGAGCTGTTTTTT	CSVVRGTYGELFF
-	TRBJ2-7	TRBV27	-	TGTGCCAGCAGTTTTAGCCAGGGGCATGCCTACGAGCAGTACTTC	CASSFSQGHAYEQYF
-	TRBJ2-7	TRBV7-8	-	TGTGCCAGCAGCTTGCTTAGTTCTTCCCGCTTCCCCTACGAGCAGTACTTC	CASSLLSSSRFPYEQYF
-	TRBJ2-1	TRBV7-9	few	TGTGCCAGCAGCTCGCCTTCGCATGGGGGGTCGTTGAGCCCCTACAATGAGCAGTTCTTC	CASSSPSHGGSLSPYNEQFF
-	TRBJ2-7	TRBV20-1	-	TGCAGTGCTAGAGATCTGACAGCCTACGAGCAGTACTTC	CSARDLTAYEQYF
-	TRBJ2-1	TRBV4-2	-	TGTGCCAGCAGCCAAGTCTGGGGGCTTGCCTACAATGAGCAGTTCTTC	CASSQVWGLAYNEQFF
-	TRBJ1-2	TRBV2	-	TGTGCCAGCGGGGAGAATAACTATGGCTACACCTTC	CASGENNYGYTF
-	TRBJ2-4	TRBV29-1	-	TGCAGCGTTTCTGTATCACCTCTATTAGCCAAAAACATTCAGTACTTC	CSVSVSPLLAKNIQYF
-	TRBJ2-1	TRBV24-1	-	TGTGCCACCAGTGATTTCAGTGAGCAGTTCTTC	CATSDFSEQFF
-	TRBJ1-2	TRBV30	-	TGTGCCTGGAGTGAGAGACAGTTAGGCTACACCTTC	CAWSERQLGYTF
-	TRBJ2-5	TRBV7-2	-	TGTGCCAGCAGCTTAGATAACCGCAGGGAGACCCAGTACTTC	CASSLDNRRETQYF
-	TRBJ1-1	TRBV12-3/TRBV12-4	-	TGTGCCAGCAGGTCTACCGAGAGGAACACTGAAGCTTTCTTT	CASRSTERNTEAFF
-	TRBJ1-6	TRBV7-2	-	TGTGCCAGCAGCTTAGCCCTAAGGTCGGGTTCACCCCTCCACTTT	CASSLALRSGSPLHF
-	TRBJ2-5	TRBV28	once	TGTGCCAGCAAAAGGGTGTCGAAAGAGACCCAGTACTTC	CASKRVSKETQYF
TRBD2	TRBJ2-5	TRBV3-1	few	TGTGCCAGCAGCCCCGGGACTAGCGGACAGACCCAGTACTTC	CASSPGTSGQTQYF
TRBD1	TRBJ1-1	TRBV29-1	-	TGCAGCGCCCGACCGGGGACAGGGGGGAACACTGAAGCTTTCTTT	CSARPGTGGNTEAFF
-	TRBJ1-2	TRBV4-1	few	TGCGCCAGCAGCCAAGACCCATCTGTCCTATATGGCTACACCTTC	CASSQDPSVLYGYTF
TRBD2	TRBJ2-7	TRBV20-1	-	TGCAGTGCTAGAGATCTGCTAGCGGGGGTGTCCCCCTACGAGCAGTACTTC	CSARDLLAGVSPYEQYF
-	TRBJ1-5	TRBV6-5	-	TGTGCCAGCAGTTCGGGACATTATAGCAATCAGCCCCAGCATTTT	CASSSGHYSNQPQHF
-	TRBJ2-7	TRBV9	-	TGTGCCAGCAGCCCCGCCGGGACAACTCCTTACGAGCAGTACTTC	CASSPAGTTPYEQYF
-	TRBJ2-6	TRBV7-2	-	TGTGCCAGCAGCCGGGACCAAGGTGGGGCCAACGTCCTGACTTTC	CASSRDQGGANVLTF
TRBD1	TRBJ1-4	TRBV28	-	TGTGCCAGCAGTCAGACAGGGGGGGATGAAAAACTGTTTTTT	CASSQTGGDEKLFF
TRBD2	TRBJ2-1	TRBV7-2	-	TGTGCCAGCAGCTTAGAGCGGGGCTCCTACAATGAGCAGTTCTTC	CASSLERGSYNEQFF
TRBD1	TRBJ2-5	TRBV29-1	few	TGCAGCGTTGAGAGGACAGGGGACGAGACCCAGTACTTC	CSVERTGDETQYF
-	TRBJ2-2	TRBV19	few	TGTGCCAGTTTAGGTGGGGAGCTGTTTTTT	CASLGGELFF
-	TRBJ1-6	TRBV2	-	TGTGCCAGCAGCGCTAACAGCTTTCCACCCCTCCACTTT	CASSANSFPPLHF
TRBD1	TRBJ1-5	TRBV6-2/TRBV6-3	-	TGTGCCAGCAGTTGGACCGGGACAGAGTATGATAGCAATCAGCCCCAGCATTTT	CASSWTGTEYDSNQPQHF
TRBD2	TRBJ2-7	TRBV12-3/TRBV12-4	-	TGCGCCAGCAGTTTAGGAGCGGGGGAAATAAGATACGAGCAGTACTTC	CASSLGAGEIRYEQYF
-	TRBJ2-7	TRBV29-1	-	TGCAGCGTAGGAATAGGCTACGAGCAGTACTTC	CSVGIGYEQYF
-	TRBJ2-5	TRBV29-1	few	TGCAGCGTTGTTGGCTCATGGGAGACCCAGTACTTC	CSVVGSWETQYF
-	TRBJ2-7	TRBV14	few	TGTGCCAGCAGCCAAGTCCTAGTTTACGAGCAGTACTTC	CASSQVLVYEQYF
-	TRBJ2-2	TRBV27	-	TGTGCCAGCAGAGACCGGGACAAGAACACCGGGGAGCTGTTTTTT	CASRDRDKNTGELFF
-	TRBJ1-2	TRBV7-9	many	TGTGCCAGCAGCTTCCAGGGCGAGTATGGCTACACCTTC	CASSFQGEYGYTF
TRBD2	TRBJ2-7	TRBV12-3/TRBV12-4	-	TGTGCCAGCAGTTTACTATCCAGCGGGGCAATGTACAATGAGCAGTACTTC	CASSLLSSGAMYNEQYF
TRBD1	TRBJ1-2	TRBV12-3/TRBV12-4	-	TGTGCCACCAGGGGGGATAACTATGGCTACACCTTC	CATRGDNYGYTF
TRBD2	TRBJ2-5	TRBV9	few	TGTGCCAGCAGCGTAGGGGACTACGGAAGAGAGACCCAGTACTTC	CASSVGDYGRETQYF
-	TRBJ2-5	TRBV14	few	TGTGCTAGCAGCCAACGGCGACGGGGCATCCTAAGAGAAGAGACCCAGTACTTC	CASSQRRRGILREETQYF